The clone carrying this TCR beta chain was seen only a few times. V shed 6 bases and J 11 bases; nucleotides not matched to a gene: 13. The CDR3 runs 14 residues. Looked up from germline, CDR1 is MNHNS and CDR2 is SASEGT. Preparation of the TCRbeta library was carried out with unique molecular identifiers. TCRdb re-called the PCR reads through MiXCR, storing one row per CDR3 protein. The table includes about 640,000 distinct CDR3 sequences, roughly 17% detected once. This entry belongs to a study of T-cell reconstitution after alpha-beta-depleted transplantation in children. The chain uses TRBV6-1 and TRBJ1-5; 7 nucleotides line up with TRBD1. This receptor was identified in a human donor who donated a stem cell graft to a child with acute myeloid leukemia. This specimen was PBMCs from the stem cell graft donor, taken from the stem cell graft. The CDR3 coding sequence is TGTGCCAGCAGGTCGGGACAGTCCCTGAAGTCCCAGCATTTT. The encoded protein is CASRSGQSLKSQHF.